This entry lists 30 T cell receptor beta chains sequenced from one sample in a study of blood T cells in healthy people across ages (dated by TCRdb to about 2015). The library was made by 5' RACE. Sequencing used an Illumina HiSeq 2500. A second PCR of about 6 to 11 cycles was run with a J-beta primer mix and a sample-barcoded 5' primer. TCRdb itself trimmed the public reads at Q25 with fastp, ran MiXCR and retained productive beta chains. Identical CDR3 protein sequences are pooled into one entry, listed with their most common genes and DNA. In this sample the table shows 1.4 million to 1.5 million distinct CDR3 sequences, 42% of which occur a single time. The ten biggest clones cover 7% to 9% of the sample. Sequencing input: blood. The receptors come from a woman under 30 in good health.

The chain employs TRBV7-2 and TRBJ2-3; D remains ambiguous. Germline assignment: CDR1 SGHTA and CDR2 FQGNSA. The CDR3 loop spans 12 amino acids. V lost 9 bases and J 4 bases, leaving 11 bases between the germline ends. CDR3 sequence: CASLSYPDTQYF. In DNA, the CDR3 is TGTGCCAGTCTAAGTTATCCAGATACGCAGTATTTT.

The V call is TRBV20-1, the J call TRBJ2-1; D is possibly TRBD2 (7 bases). Between the trimmed V and J ends, which lost 3 bases and 3 bases, there was a span of 15 bases. Germline lookup yields CDR1 DFQATT and CDR2 SNEGSKA (reference sequence). The CDR3 is 15 amino acids. The CDR3 protein is CSARPGGGHYNEQFF. The CDR3 nucleotides are TGCAGTGCTAGGCCTGGGGGGGGCCACTACAATGAGCAGTTCTTC.

The chain has TRBV20-1 and TRBJ2-3; D not resolved. The germline gives CDR1 DFQATT, CDR2 SNEGSKA (reference sequence). The V end lost 3 bases, the J end lost 0 bases, and 19 bases lay between the germline ends. The CDR3 contains 17 residues. In DNA form, the CDR3 reads TGCAGTGCTAGGCGCCGAAATAGCCGAAATAGCACAGATACGCAGTATTTT. Its protein is CSARRRNSRNSTDTQYF.

In its sample, this clonotype was seen a few times. The V call is TRBV29-1, the J call TRBJ1-1; perhaps TRBD1 as D (5 bases). The CDR3 sequence is 15 residues long. CDR1 is SQVTM, CDR2 ANQGSEA, per germline. The ends were cut back, 7 bases at V and 6 bases at J, with 24 bases in the middle. The CDR3 region is CSANPDRGLVAEAFF. The CDR3 nucleotides read TGCAGCGCTAACCCTGATCGGGGGTTAGTCGCTGAAGCTTTCTTT.

The chain is built from TRBV11-2 and TRBJ2-7; D is unresolved. Germline V lookup: CDR1 SGHAT, CDR2 FQNNGV. V was shortened by 5 bases and J by 5 bases, with 10 bases between the two germline ends. This CDR3 is 12 amino acids long. The CDR3 bases are TGTGCCAGCAGCCCAGATCGCCACGAGCAGTACTTC. Its protein product is CASSPDRHEQYF.

This sequence joins TRBV6-2 or TRBV6-3 and TRBJ1-2, with 7 bases that match TRBD1. V shed 0 bases and J 3 bases; nucleotides not matched to a gene: 10. Germline CDR1 MNHEY, CDR2 SVGEGT. The CDR3 covers 17 residues. The CDR3 here is CASSYSQGENPHYGYTF. CDR3 nucleotides: TGTGCCAGCAGTTACTCCCAGGGGGAAAACCCCCACTATGGCTACACCTTC.

This clonotype appeared once. The chain is built from TRBV28 and TRBJ2-7; 7 bases map to TRBD1. CDR3 length equals 13 residues. Per germline, CDR1 MDHEN and CDR2 SYDVKM. V dropped 8 bases and J dropped 5; count of bases not matched to a gene: 9. CDR3 nucleotide sequence: TGTGCCAGCCGCCGACAGGGATCCGACGAGCAGTACTTC. It codes for CASRRQGSDEQYF.

The chain carries TRBV28 and TRBJ2-7; 7 bases align to TRBD1. Germline assignment: CDR1 MDHEN and CDR2 SYDVKM. This CDR3 is 16 amino acids long. The V segment lost 2 bases and the J segment 0 bases; nucleotides outside the gene matches: 7. For the CDR3, the DNA is TGTGCCAGCAGTTTAGAGGGGGCAGGGACCTCCTACGAGCAGTACTTC. Encoded protein: CASSLEGAGTSYEQYF.

The V call is TRBV7-9, the J call TRBJ1-1; maybe TRBD1 (5 bases). Germline V CDR1 and CDR2: SEHNR, FQNEAQ (reference sequence). V was shortened by 8 bases and J by 6 bases, with 22 bases between the two germline ends. The CDR3 consists of 15 residues. This chain's CDR3 is CASLSLTDHGAEAFF. In nucleotides, the CDR3 is TGTGCCAGCCTTAGCCTGACAGACCACGGGGCTGAAGCTTTCTTT.

The gene calls are TRBV10-3 and TRBJ1-1; the D is unclear. V dropped 3 bases and J dropped 8 bases, with 7 bases sitting between them. The CDR3 totals 11 residues. Germline values: CDR1 ENHRY, CDR2 SYGVKD. In DNA form, the CDR3 reads TGTGCCATCAGTGATGGCAAGGAAGCTTTCTTT. It specifies CAISDGKEAFF.

This clonotype was picked up many times. CDR3: CASSLGLGTADYNEQFF. For the CDR3, the DNA is TGTGCCAGCAGTTTAGGTCTCGGGACAGCTGACTACAATGAGCAGTTCTTC. J is TRBJ2-1 and V is TRBV27; 7 nucleotides match TRBD1. Germline V gene sequence: CDR1 MNHEY, CDR2 SMNVEV (reference sequence). J lost 3 bases, V lost 2 bases, and 10 bases had no gene match. This CDR3 spans 17 amino acids.

In its sample, this clonotype was seen a few times. The rearrangement links TRBV29-1 to TRBJ2-5; possible D gene TRBD1, 6 bases. Germline CDR1 SQVTM, CDR2 ANQGSEA. V was shortened by 6 bases and J by 11 bases, with 19 bases between the two germline ends. The CDR3 sequence is 12 residues long. The CDR3, as DNA: TGCAGCGTAGGAGACAGGTTTAGGGAGCAGTACTTC. Translated: CSVGDRFREQYF.

The chain combines TRBV5-1 with TRBJ2-1; TRBD1 matches 8 bases. Germline values: CDR1 SGHRS, CDR2 YFSETQ. V lost 4 bases, J lost 2 bases, and 8 bases stayed unmatched. This CDR3 comprises 16 residues. The CDR3 sequence is CASSQRTGRAYNEQFF. The CDR3 DNA reads TGCGCCAGCAGCCAACGGACAGGGCGAGCCTACAATGAGCAGTTCTTC.

This chain uses TRBV5-1 with TRBJ2-3; D is undetermined. V lost 4 bases to trimming and J lost 2 bases, with 11 bases between them. Germline V lookup: CDR1 SGHRS, CDR2 YFSETQ. The CDR3 has 14 amino acids. CDR3: CASSPSLITDTQYF. CDR3 bases: TGCGCCAGCAGCCCCTCGCTTATCACAGATACGCAGTATTTT. Full variable domain (rest looked up from reference TRBV5-1 and TRBJ2-3): KAGVTQTPRYLIKTRGQQVTLSCSPISGHRSVSWYQQTPGQGLQFLFEYFSETQRNKGNFPGRFSGRQFSNSRSEMNVSTLELGDSALYLCASSPSLITDTQYFGPGTRLTVL.

The sample holds a few counts of this clonotype. The V call is TRBV20-1, the J call TRBJ2-1, with 8 nucleotides matching TRBD1. Per germline, CDR1 DFQATT and CDR2 SNEGSKA (reference sequence). After removal of 3 bases from V and 6 bases from J, the junction contained 4 bases not matched to a gene. The CDR3 extends over 13 amino acids. The CDR3 loop is CSARLQGVNEQFF. The CDR3 region has the DNA TGCAGTGCTAGGTTACAGGGGGTCAATGAGCAGTTCTTC.

The rearrangement links TRBV20-1 to TRBJ2-3; TRBD2 matches at 9 bases. Germline lookup yields CDR1 DFQATT and CDR2 SNEGSKA (reference sequence). This CDR3 spans 16 amino acids. V lost 1 base to trimming and J lost 3 bases; unmatched junction nucleotides: 8. CDR3 coding DNA: TGCAGTGCTAGAGCTGTTAGCGGGAGAGGTACAGATACGCAGTATTTT. It yields the protein CSARAVSGRGTDTQYF.

The chain couples TRBV27 to TRBJ1-2; TRBD1 agrees at 10 bases. The V gene end was trimmed by 10 bases and the J gene end by 6 bases; junction bases not matched to a gene: 5. Germline V gene data show CDR1 as MNHEY and CDR2 as SMNVEV (reference sequence). The CDR3 sequence is 12 residues long. CDR3 region: CATKTGGDGYTF. CDR3 nucleotide sequence: TGTGCCACCAAGACAGGGGGCGATGGCTACACCTTC.

This chain uses TRBV12-3 or TRBV12-4 with TRBJ1-5; TRBD1 is a possible D gene (6 bases). The CDR3 is 16 residues long. V gave up 5 bases and J gave up 7 bases, with 21 bases separating them. The CDR3 here is CASSPGLGGRRQPQHF. The CDR3 nucleotides read TGTGCCAGCAGTCCGGGTTTAGGGGGAAGGCGCCAGCCCCAGCATTTT.

This clonotype was seen ten or more times. CDR3 region: CSAKTGSIQETQYF. Here the CDR3 DNA reads TGCAGCGCCAAGACAGGTTCGATACAAGAGACCCAGTACTTC. This chain connects TRBV29-1 to TRBJ2-5; a weak D match, TRBD1 (6 bases). CDR1 and CDR2 from the germline V gene are SQVTM and ANQGSEA. The V end lost 7 bases, the J end lost 2 bases, and 17 bases lay between the germline ends. This CDR3 comprises 14 residues.

The chain links TRBV28 to TRBJ1-2, with 9 bases lining up with TRBD1. Germline V gene sequence: CDR1 MDHEN, CDR2 SYDVKM. The CDR3 totals 13 residues. The V gene end was trimmed by 7 bases and the J gene end by 4 bases; junction bases not matched to a gene: 4. The CDR3 loop is CASNLGQGYGYTF. CDR3 coding DNA: TGTGCCAGCAATCTGGGACAGGGCTATGGCTACACCTTC.

This chain uses TRBV28 with TRBJ2-4; tentatively, D is TRBD2 (6 bases). This CDR3 spans 12 amino acids. Trimming cost V 7 bases and J 6 bases, with 10 bases left between them. From germline, CDR1 is MDHEN and CDR2 SYDVKM. CDR3 coding DNA: TGTGCCAGCAAACGGGGGACAAACATTCAGTACTTC. Amino acids: CASKRGTNIQYF.

The chain is built from TRBV28 and TRBJ1-2; the D is unclear. Germline V gene sequence: CDR1 MDHEN, CDR2 SYDVKM. V was pared by 5 bases and J by 5 bases, with 9 bases between. CDR3 size: 12 residues. CDR3 bases: TGTGCCAGCAGTCCTTTGATGTATGGCTACACCTTC. Translating it yields CASSPLMYGYTF.

The rearrangement joins TRBV7-9 to TRBJ1-2; the D gene is possibly TRBD1 (6 bases). Trimming stripped 3 bases from V and 9 bases from J, with 17 bases between. Germline assignment: CDR1 SEHNR and CDR2 FQNEAQ (reference sequence). CDR3 size: 14 residues. In DNA form, the CDR3 reads TGTGCCAGCAGCTTGGCGGGGGGCGAGGGTCGCTACACCTTC. As protein: CASSLAGGEGRYTF.

V and J are TRBV4-1 and TRBJ2-2; 8 bases map to TRBD1. The CDR3 covers 19 residues. CDR1 and CDR2 (germline): MGHRA, YSYEKL. V lost 4 bases to trimming and J lost 0 bases; unmatched junction nucleotides: 13. CDR3 DNA sequence: TGCGCCAGCAGCCCCAGGGGCCCGGACAGGGCCTCGAACACCGGGGAGCTGTTTTTT. Its protein product is CASSPRGPDRASNTGELFF.

Only a few counts were recorded for this clonotype. The V call is TRBV25-1, the J call TRBJ2-3; D is unclear. V lost 3 bases and J 0 bases, leaving 10 bases between the germline ends. CDR1 and CDR2 (germline): MGHDK, SYGVNS. CDR3 length: 15 residues. The DNA of the CDR3 is TGTGCCAGCAGTGACCCCGGGCGAAGCACAGATACGCAGTATTTT. Translation: CASSDPGRSTDTQYF. The variable domain in full, with the rest retrieved from reference TRBV25-1 and TRBJ2-3, is EADIYQTPRYLVIGTGKKITLECSQTMGHDKMYWYQQDPGMELHLIHYSYGVNSTEKGDLSSESTVSRIRTEHFPLTLESARPSHTSQYLCASSDPGRSTDTQYFGPGTRLTVL.

This sequence joins TRBV6-6 and TRBJ1-2, with D possibly being TRBD1 (5 bases). The CDR3 consists of 15 residues. Germline CDR1 and CDR2: MNHNY and SVGAGI (reference sequence). The ends were cut back, 4 bases at V and 4 bases at J, with 16 bases in the middle. The CDR3 loop reads CASSSSTGTIYGYTF. CDR3 coding DNA: TGTGCCAGCAGTTCTTCCACGGGGACGATCTATGGCTACACCTTC.

This clonotype came up a few times. The chain uses TRBV20-1 and TRBJ2-1, with D possibly TRBD2 on 6 matching bases. This CDR3 has 11 amino acids. V gave up 1 base and J gave up 10 bases, with 8 bases separating them. CDR1 and CDR2 from the germline V gene are DFQATT and SNEGSKA (reference sequence). The CDR3 DNA reads as TGCAGTGCTAGAGGGGCGGGGGAGCAGTTCTTC. Amino acid sequence: CSARGAGEQFF.

This clonotype appeared many times. The rearrangement joins TRBV28 to TRBJ1-2; TRBD1 matches 9 bases. Germline V gives CDR1 MDHEN, CDR2 SYDVKM. The CDR3 spans 13 residues. Trimming cost V 3 bases and J 5 bases; bases outside gene matches: 1. CDR3 in amino acids: CASSFGTGYGYTF. The CDR3 coding sequence is TGTGCCAGCAGTTTCGGGACAGGGTATGGCTACACCTTC.

The sample holds many counts of this clonotype. The chain is built from TRBV29-1 and TRBJ2-7, with D perhaps matching TRBD1 (6 bases). V was cut by 6 bases and J by 2 bases, with 14 bases left in between. Germline V gene data show CDR1 as SQVTM and CDR2 as ANQGSEA. The CDR3 extends over 13 amino acids. DNA of the CDR3: TGCAGCGTCCCAGGGGCCCTAACCTACGAGCAGTACTTC. The encoded protein is CSVPGALTYEQYF.

The V and J genes are TRBV14 and TRBJ2-4; 10 positions agree with TRBD1. The CDR3 is made up of 15 amino acids. Losses at the gene ends were 1 base for V and 9 bases for J; bases not matched to a gene: 6. Germline values: CDR1 SGHDN, CDR2 FVKESK. CDR3 nucleotide sequence: TGTGCCAGCAGCCAAGGGACAGGGGGTCGGGCCATTCAGTACTTC. Its translation is CASSQGTGGRAIQYF.